This T cell receptor (beta chain) appears in the sequencing data of a study of neurological immune-mediated disorders. Findings and limits, study-wide: TCR-beta repertoires seemed private in all groups, with no expanded CDR3 amino acid sequences shared. The highest TCR clonal expansion occurred in HTLV-1-associated myelopathy; multiple sclerosis fell below healthy controls.

Specified time point: longitudinal time-point 2. This CDR3 is built from 14 residues. CDR1 SGHTA and CDR2 FQGNSA come from the germline V gene. The trim removed 3 bases at V and 4 bases at J, leaving 2 bases unmatched. This clonotype has at least ten counts. Its antigen is currently unknown. With 10-nucleotide random UMIs, 5'RACE was used to make the cDNA. The output of every sequencing run, over 180 million TCR-beta sequences, came from 15-18 subjects. Via MiXCR, TCRdb re-called the 5' RACE reads, giving one row per CDR3 protein. The sample has under 50,000 distinct CDR3 sequences, around 13% seen once.

The rearrangement uses TRBV7-2 and TRBJ2-1, with 8 positions matching TRBD2. This sequence was found in a male donor with HTLV-1-associated myelopathy (HAM/TSP). Sample: PBMCs. CDR3 bases: TGTGCCAGCAGCTTGGCGGGGGGTTACAATGAGCAGTTCTTC. As protein: CASSLAGGYNEQFF. Full variable domain (outside the CDR3, taken from reference TRBV7-2 and TRBJ2-1): GAGVSQSPSNKVTEKGKDVELRCDPISGHTALYWYRQSLGQGLEFLIYFQGNSAPDKSGLPSDRFSAERTGGSVSTLTIQRTQQEDSAVYLCASSLAGGYNEQFFGPGTRLTVL.